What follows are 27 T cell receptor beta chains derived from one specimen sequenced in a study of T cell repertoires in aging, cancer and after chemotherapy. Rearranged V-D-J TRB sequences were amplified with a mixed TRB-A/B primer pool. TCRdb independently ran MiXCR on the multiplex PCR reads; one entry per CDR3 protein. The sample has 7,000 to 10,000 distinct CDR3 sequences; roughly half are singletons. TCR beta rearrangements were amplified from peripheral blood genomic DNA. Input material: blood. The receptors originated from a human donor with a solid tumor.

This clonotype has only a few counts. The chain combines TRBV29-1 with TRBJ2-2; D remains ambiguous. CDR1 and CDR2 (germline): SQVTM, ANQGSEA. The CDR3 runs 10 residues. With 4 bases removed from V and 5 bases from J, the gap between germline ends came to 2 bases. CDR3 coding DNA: TGCAGCGTTGGAACCGGGGAGCTGTTTTTT. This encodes CSVGTGELFF.

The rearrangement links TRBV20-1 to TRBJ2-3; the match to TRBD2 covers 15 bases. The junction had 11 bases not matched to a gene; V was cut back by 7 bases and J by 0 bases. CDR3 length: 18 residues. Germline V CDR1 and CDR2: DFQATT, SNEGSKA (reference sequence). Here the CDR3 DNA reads TGCAGTGTCAGGGGGACTAGCGGGAGGAGAGTTAGCACAGATACGCAGTATTTT. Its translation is CSVRGTSGRRVSTDTQYF.

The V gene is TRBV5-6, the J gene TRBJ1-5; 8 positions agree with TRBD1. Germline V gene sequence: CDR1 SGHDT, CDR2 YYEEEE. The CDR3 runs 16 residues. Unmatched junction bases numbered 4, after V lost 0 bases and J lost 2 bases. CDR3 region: CASSLAAGQGNQPQHF. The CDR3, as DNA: TGTGCCAGCAGCTTGGCCGCGGGACAGGGCAATCAGCCCCAGCATTTT.

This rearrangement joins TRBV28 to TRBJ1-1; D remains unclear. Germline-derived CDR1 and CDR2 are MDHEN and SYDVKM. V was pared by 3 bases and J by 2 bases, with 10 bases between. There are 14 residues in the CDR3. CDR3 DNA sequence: TGTGCCAGCAGTTTGGTCGAAGTTAACACTGAAGCTTTCTTT. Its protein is CASSLVEVNTEAFF.

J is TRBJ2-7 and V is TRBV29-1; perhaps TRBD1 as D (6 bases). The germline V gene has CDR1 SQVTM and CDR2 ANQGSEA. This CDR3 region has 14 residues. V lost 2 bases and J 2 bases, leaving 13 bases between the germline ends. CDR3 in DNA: TGCAGCGTTGAATCAGGGACACCGACCTACGAGCAGTACTTC. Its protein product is CSVESGTPTYEQYF.

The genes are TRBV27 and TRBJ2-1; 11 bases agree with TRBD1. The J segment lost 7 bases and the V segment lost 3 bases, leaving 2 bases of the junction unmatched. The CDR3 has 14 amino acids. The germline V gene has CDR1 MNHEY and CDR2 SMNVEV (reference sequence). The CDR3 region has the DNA TGTGCCAGCAGTTTGGGGACAGGGGGAAATGAGCAGTTCTTC. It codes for CASSLGTGGNEQFF.

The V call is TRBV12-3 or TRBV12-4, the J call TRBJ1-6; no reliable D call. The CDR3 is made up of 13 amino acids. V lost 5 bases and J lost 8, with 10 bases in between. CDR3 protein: CASSRIEDSPLHF. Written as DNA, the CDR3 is TGTGCCAGCAGTCGTATAGAGGATTCACCCCTCCACTTT.

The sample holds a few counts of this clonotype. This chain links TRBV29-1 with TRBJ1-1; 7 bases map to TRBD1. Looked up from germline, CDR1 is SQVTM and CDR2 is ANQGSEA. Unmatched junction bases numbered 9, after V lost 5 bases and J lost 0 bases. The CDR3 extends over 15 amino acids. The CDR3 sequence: CSVSGTENMNTEAFF. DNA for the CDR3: TGCAGCGTTAGCGGGACAGAAAACATGAACACTGAAGCTTTCTTT.

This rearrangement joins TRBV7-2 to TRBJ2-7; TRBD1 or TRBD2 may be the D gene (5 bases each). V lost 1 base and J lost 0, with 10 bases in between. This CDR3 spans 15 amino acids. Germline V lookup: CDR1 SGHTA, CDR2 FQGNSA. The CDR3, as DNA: TGTGCCAGCAGCTTAGTATGGGACCCCTCCTACGAGCAGTACTTC. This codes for CASSLVWDPSYEQYF.

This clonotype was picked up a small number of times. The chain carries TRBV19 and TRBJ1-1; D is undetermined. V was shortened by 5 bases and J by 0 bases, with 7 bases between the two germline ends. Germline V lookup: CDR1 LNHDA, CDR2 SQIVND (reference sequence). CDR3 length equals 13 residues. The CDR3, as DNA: TGTGCCAGTAGTCTGGGGATGAACACTGAAGCTTTCTTT. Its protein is CASSLGMNTEAFF.

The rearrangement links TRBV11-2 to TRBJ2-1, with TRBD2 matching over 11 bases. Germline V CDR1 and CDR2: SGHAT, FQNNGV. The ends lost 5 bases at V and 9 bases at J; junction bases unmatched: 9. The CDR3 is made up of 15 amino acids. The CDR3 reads CASSQPLAGGIEQFF. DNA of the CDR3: TGTGCCAGCAGCCAACCCCTAGCGGGAGGTATTGAGCAGTTCTTC. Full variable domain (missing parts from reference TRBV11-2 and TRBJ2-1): EAGVAQSPRYKIIEKRQSVAFWCNPISGHATLYWYQQILGQGPKLLIQFQNNGVVDDSQLPKDRFSAERLKGVDSTLKIQPAKLEDSAVYLCASSQPLAGGIEQFFGPGTRLTVL.

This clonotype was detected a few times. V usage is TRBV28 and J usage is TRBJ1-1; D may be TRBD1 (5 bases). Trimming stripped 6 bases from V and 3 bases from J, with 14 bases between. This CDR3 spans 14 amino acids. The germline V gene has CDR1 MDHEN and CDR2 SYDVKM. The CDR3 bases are TGTGCCAGCAGATCACCGGGACTCTACACTGAAGCTTTCTTT. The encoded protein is CASRSPGLYTEAFF.

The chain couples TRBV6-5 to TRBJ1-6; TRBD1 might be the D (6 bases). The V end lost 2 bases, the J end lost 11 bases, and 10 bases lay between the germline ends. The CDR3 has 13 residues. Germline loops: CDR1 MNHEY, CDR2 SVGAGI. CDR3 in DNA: TGTGCCAGCAGTTACGGGGGGACAACACCCCTCCACTTT. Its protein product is CASSYGGTTPLHF.

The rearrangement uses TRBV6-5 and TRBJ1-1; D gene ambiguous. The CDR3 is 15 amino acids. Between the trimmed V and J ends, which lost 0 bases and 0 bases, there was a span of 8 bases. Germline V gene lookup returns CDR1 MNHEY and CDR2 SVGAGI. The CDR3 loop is CASSYSDLMNTEAFF. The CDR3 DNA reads TGTGCCAGCAGTTACTCGGATCTTATGAACACTGAAGCTTTCTTT.

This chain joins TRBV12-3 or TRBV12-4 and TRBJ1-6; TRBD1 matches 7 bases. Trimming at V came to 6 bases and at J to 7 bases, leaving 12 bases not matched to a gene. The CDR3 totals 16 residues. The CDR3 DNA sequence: TGTGCCAGCAGCTCAGCCAGGGGAGGGGGCAATTCACCCCTCCACTTT. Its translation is CASSSARGGGNSPLHF.

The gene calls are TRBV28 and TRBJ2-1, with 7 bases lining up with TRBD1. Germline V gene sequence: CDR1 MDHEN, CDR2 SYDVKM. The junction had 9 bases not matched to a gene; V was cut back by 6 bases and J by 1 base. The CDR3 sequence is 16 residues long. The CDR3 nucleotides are TGTGCCAGCAGCACCGGGTCACAGGGGTCCTACAATGAGCAGTTCTTC. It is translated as CASSTGSQGSYNEQFF.

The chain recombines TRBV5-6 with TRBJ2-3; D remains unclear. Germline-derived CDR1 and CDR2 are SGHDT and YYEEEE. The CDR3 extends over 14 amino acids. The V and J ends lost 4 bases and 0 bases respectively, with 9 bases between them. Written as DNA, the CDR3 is TGTGCCAGCAGCCCCTACCTTAGCACAGATACGCAGTATTTT. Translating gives CASSPYLSTDTQYF.

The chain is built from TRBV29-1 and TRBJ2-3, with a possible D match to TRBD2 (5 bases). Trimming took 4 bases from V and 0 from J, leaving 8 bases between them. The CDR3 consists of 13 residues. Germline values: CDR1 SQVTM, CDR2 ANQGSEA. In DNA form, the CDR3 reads TGCAGCGTTGGACTAACCAGCACAGATACGCAGTATTTT. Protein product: CSVGLTSTDTQYF.

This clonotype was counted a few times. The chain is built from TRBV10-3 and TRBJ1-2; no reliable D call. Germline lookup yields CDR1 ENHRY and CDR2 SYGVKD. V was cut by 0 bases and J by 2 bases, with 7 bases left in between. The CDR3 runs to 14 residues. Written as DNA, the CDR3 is TGTGCCATCAGTGAGTCGATGGGGAACTATGGCTACACCTTC. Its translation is CAISESMGNYGYTF.

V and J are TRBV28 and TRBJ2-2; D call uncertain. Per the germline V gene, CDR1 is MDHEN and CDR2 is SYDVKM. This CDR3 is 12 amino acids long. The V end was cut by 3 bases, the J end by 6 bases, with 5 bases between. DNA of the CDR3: TGTGCCAGCAGTTTTGGTGCCGGGGAGCTGTTTTTT. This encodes CASSFGAGELFF. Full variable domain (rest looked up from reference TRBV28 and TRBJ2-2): DVKVTQSSRYLVKRTGEKVFLECVQDMDHENMFWYRQDPGLGLRLIYFSYDVKMKEKGDIPEGYSVSREKKERFSLILESASTNQTSMYLCASSFGAGELFFGEGSRLTVL.

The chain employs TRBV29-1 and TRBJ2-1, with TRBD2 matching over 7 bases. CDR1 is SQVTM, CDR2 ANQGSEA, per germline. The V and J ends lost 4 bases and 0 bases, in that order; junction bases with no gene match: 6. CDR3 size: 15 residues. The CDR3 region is CSVVVGGSSYNEQFF. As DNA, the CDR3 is TGCAGCGTTGTCGTCGGCGGGAGCTCCTACAATGAGCAGTTCTTC.

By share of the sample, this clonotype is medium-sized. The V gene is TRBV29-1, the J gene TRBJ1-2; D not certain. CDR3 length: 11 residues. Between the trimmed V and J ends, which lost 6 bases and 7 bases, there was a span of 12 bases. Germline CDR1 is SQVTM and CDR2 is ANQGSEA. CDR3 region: CSVAGNGGYTF. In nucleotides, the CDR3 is TGCAGCGTCGCGGGGAATGGTGGCTACACCTTC.

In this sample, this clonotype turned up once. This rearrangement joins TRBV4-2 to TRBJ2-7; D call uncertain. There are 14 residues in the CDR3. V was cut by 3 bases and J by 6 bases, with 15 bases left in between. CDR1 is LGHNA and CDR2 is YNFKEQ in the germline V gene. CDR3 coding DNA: TGTGCCAGCAGCCATGGGGAAATGAGGTCCGAGCAGTACTTC. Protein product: CASSHGEMRSEQYF.

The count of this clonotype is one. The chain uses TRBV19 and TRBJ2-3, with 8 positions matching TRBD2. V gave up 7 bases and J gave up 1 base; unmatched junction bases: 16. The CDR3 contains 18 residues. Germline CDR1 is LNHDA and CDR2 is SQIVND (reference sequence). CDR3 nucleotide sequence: TGTGCCAGTACTTCTGCGTGGGGCCGGGGGGGAGGCACAGATACGCAGTATTTT. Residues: CASTSAWGRGGGTDTQYF.

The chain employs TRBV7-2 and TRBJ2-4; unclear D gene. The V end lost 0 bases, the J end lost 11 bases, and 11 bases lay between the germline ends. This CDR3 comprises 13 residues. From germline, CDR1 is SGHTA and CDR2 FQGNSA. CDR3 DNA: TGTGCCAGCAGCTTAGCGTCACTCGGAGTTCAGTACTTC. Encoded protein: CASSLASLGVQYF.

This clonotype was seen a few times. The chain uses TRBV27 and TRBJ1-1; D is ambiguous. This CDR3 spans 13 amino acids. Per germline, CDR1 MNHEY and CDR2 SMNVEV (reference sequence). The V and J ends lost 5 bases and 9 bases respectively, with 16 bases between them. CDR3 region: CASSPTSQYQAFF. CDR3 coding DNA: TGTGCCAGCAGTCCAACCTCCCAGTACCAAGCTTTCTTT.

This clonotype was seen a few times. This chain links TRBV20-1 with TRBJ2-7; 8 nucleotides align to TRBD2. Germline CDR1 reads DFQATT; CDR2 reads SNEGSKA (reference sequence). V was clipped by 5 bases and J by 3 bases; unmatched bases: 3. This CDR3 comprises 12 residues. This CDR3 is CSAPAGGYEQYF. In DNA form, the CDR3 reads TGCAGTGCTCCGGCGGGAGGCTACGAGCAGTACTTC.